This T cell receptor beta chain is drawn from a study of T cells after yellow fever vaccination. In the study overall: Any fraction with a low cell number was prepared using SMART-Seq v4 Ultra Low Input. Study findings and constraints: At under 98% for CD4 and over 80% for CD8, most primary-vaccination clones showed up again after the booster. Abundant clonotypes (contaminants from the bulk population) could be present in FACS-sorted repertoires. By day 5 rather than day 15, the secondary response had peaked, though it was weaker.

The CDR3 length is 16 residues. The V end was cut by 6 bases, the J end by 4 bases, with 21 bases between. Germline values: CDR1 MNHEY, CDR2 SVGEGT. There are a few counts of this clonotype. Its antigen is still unknown. In TCRdb, the 5' RACE reads were re-called with MiXCR into one record per CDR3 protein. The repertoire consists of 300,000 to 450,000 distinct CDR3 sequences, with about 6% occurring once and the leading ten covering over 12%. The chain joins TRBV6-2 or TRBV6-3 to TRBJ1-2; D not certain. The sequences come from PBMCs, collected 5 days after the yellow fever booster vaccination. The TCR sequence derives from a man aged 25 to 40 who received the YFV17D yellow fever vaccine. The CDR3 DNA reads TGTGCCAGCAGGAAAGAGGCCGCAAGAGCTTTCTATGGCTACACCTTC. As protein: CASRKEAARAFYGYTF.